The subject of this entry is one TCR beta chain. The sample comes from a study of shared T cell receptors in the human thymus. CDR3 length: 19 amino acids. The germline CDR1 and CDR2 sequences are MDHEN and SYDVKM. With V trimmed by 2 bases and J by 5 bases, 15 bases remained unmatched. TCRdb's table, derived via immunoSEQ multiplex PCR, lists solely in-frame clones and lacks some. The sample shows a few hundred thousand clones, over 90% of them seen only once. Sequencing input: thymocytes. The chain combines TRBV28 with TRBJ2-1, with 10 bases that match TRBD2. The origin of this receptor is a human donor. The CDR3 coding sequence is TGTGCCAGCAGTTTAGTACCCTCCATCCCTAGCGGGGGCAACAATGAGCAGTTCTTC. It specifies CASSLVPSIPSGGNNEQFF.